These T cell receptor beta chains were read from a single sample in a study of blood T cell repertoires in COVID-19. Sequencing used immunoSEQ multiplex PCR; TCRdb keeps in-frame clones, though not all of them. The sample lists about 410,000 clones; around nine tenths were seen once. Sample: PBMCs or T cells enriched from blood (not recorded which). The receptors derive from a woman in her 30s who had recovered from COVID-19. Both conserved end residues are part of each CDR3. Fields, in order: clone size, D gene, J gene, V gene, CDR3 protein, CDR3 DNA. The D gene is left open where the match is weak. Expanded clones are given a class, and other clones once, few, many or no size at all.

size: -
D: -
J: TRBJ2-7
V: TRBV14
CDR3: CASSQVDSGGEQYF
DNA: TGTGCCAGCAGCCAAGTGGACTCAGGGGGGGAGCAGTACTTC

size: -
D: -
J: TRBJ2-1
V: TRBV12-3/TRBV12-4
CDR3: CASSFVGNEQFF
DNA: TGTGCCAGCAGTTTCGTCGGGAATGAGCAGTTCTTC

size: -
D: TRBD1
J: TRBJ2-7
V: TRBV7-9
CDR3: CASSPLTGVIYEQYF
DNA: TGTGCCAGCAGCCCGTTGACAGGGGTTATCTACGAGCAGTACTTC

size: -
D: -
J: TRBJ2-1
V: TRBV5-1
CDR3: CASSPRGIGNEQFF
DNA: TGCGCCAGCAGCCCCCGCGGTATCGGCAATGAGCAGTTCTTC

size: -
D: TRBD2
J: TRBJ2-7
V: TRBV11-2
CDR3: CASSLEGTSSYEQYF
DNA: TGTGCCAGCAGCTTAGAGGGGACTAGCTCCTACGAGCAGTACTTC

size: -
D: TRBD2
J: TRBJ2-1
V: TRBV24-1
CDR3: CATSDSTSGRNNEQFF
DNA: TGTGCCACCAGTGATTCGACTAGCGGGAGGAACAATGAGCAGTTCTTC

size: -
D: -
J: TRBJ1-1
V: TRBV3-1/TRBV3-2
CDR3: CASSQVWTANTEAFF
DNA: TGTGCCAGCAGCCAAGTTTGGACAGCGAACACTGAAGCTTTCTTT

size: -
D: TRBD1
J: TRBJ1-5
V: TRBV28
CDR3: CASSQSHQFSFRGSDQPQHF
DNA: TGTGCCAGCAGTCAGTCCCACCAGTTTTCATTCAGGGGGTCGGATCAGCCCCAGCATTTT

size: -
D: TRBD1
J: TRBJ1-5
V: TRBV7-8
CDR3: CASSRQGDQPQHF
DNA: TGTGCCAGCAGCCGACAGGGGGATCAGCCCCAGCATTTT

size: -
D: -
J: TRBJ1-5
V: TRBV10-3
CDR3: CAISVSENQPQHF
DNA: TGTGCCATCAGTGTAAGTGAGAATCAGCCCCAGCATTTT

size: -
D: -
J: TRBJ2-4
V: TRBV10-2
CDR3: CASTLGALVNIQYF
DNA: TGCGCCAGCACCCTGGGGGCGCTCGTAAACATTCAGTACTTC

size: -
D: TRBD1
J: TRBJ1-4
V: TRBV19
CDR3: CASAQGARGEKLFF
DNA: TGTGCCAGCGCCCAGGGGGCGCGAGGGGAAAAACTGTTTTTT

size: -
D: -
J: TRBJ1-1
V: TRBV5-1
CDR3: CASSLTGMVTEAFF
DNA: TGCGCCAGCAGCTTGACAGGGATGGTCACTGAAGCTTTCTTT

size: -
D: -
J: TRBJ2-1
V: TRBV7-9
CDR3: CASSLGTALRYNEQFF
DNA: TGTGCCAGCAGCTTAGGGACAGCCCTACGATACAATGAGCAGTTCTTC

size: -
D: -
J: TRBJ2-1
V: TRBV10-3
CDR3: CAISGEGWNNEQFF
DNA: TGTGCCATCAGTGGAGAGGGTTGGAACAATGAGCAGTTCTTC

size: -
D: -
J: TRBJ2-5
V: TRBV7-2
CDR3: CASTYSAFQETQYF
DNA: TGTGCCAGCACCTATAGCGCCTTTCAGGAGACCCAGTACTTC

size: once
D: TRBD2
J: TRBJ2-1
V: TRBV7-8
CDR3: CASSFSGGINEQFF
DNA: TGTGCCAGCAGCTTTAGCGGGGGTATCAATGAGCAGTTCTTC

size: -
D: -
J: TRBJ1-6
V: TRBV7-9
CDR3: CASSRVDSPLHF
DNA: TGTGCCAGCAGCCGCGTGGATTCACCCCTCCACTTT

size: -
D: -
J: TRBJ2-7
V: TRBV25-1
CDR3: CASSENMYEQYF
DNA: TGTGCCAGCAGTGAAAACATGTACGAGCAGTACTTC

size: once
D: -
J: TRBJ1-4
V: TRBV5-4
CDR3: CASSLQSRGDEKLFF
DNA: TGTGCCAGCAGCTTACAATCCAGGGGAGATGAAAAACTGTTTTTT

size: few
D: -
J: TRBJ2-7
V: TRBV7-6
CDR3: CASSLDGSPPYEQYF
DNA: TGTGCCAGCAGCTTAGACGGGAGCCCCCCCTACGAGCAGTACTTC

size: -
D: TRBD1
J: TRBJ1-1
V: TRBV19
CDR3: CASRGTGNTEAFF
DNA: TGTGCCAGTAGGGGGACAGGGAACACTGAAGCTTTCTTT

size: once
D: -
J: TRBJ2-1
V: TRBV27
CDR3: CASSLSDTSSYNEQFF
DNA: TGTGCCAGCAGTTTGTCGGACACGAGCTCCTACAATGAGCAGTTCTTC

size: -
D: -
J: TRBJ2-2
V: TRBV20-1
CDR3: CSASNRDTGELFF
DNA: TGCAGTGCTAGTAACCGAGACACCGGGGAGCTGTTTTTT

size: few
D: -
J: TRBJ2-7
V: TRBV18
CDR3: CASSRRGDEQYF
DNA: TGTGCCAGCTCAAGGAGGGGCGACGAGCAGTACTTC

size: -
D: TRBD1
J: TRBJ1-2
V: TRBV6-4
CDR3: CASRDPTGPTYGYTF
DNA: TGTGCCAGCAGGGACCCGACAGGGCCCACCTATGGCTACACCTTC

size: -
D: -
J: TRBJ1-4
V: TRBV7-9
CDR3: CASSFKGTGKLFF
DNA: TGTGCCAGCAGCTTTAAGGGAACGGGGAAACTGTTTTTT

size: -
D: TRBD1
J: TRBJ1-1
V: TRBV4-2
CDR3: CASSGGGPGGLNTEAFF
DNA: TGTGCCAGCAGCGGGGGTGGGCCAGGGGGCCTGAACACTGAAGCTTTCTTT

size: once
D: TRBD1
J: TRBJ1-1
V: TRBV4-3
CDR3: CASSQVRQGVNTEAFF
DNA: TGCGCCAGCAGCCAGGTCAGACAGGGGGTAAACACTGAAGCTTTCTTT

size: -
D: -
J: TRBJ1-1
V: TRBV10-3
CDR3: CAISSTAGSTEAFF
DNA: TGTGCCATCAGTTCGACAGCCGGCTCCACTGAAGCTTTCTTT

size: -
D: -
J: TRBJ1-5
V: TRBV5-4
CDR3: CASSSPGQPQHF
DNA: TGTGCCAGCAGCTCTCCGGGTCAGCCCCAGCATTTT

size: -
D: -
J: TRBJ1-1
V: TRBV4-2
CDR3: CASTTKRNTEAFF
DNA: TGTGCCAGCACCACCAAGAGAAACACTGAAGCTTTCTTT

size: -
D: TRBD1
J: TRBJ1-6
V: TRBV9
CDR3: CASTGDSLNSPLHF
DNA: TGTGCCAGCACCGGGGACAGCCTTAATTCACCCCTCCACTTT

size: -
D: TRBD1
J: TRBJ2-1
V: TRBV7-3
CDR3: CASSPYGGQGGGEQFF
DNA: TGTGCCAGCAGCCCATATGGGGGACAGGGAGGAGGTGAGCAGTTCTTC

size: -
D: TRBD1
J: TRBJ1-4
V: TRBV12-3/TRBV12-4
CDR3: CASRGQGPRLFF
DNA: TGTGCCAGCAGGGGACAGGGCCCTCGACTGTTTTTT

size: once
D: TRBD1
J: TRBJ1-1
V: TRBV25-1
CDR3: CASSEIWDSDTEAFF
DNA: TGTGCCAGCAGTGAAATCTGGGACAGCGACACTGAAGCTTTCTTT

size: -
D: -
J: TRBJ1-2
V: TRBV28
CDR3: CASGGTEFFYGYTF
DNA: TGTGCCAGCGGAGGGACGGAATTCTTCTATGGCTACACCTTC

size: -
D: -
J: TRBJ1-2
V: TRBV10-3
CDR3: CATARRGGRVGYGYTF
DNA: TGTGCCACCGCTCGGCGCGGGGGAAGGGTTGGCTATGGCTACACCTTC

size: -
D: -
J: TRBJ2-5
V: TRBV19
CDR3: CASSIGTGQETQYF
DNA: TGTGCCAGTAGTATTGGAACAGGGCAAGAGACCCAGTACTTC

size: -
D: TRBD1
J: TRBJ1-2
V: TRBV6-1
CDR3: CASSDRGQNYGYTF
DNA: TGTGCCAGCAGTGACAGGGGGCAAAACTATGGCTACACCTTC

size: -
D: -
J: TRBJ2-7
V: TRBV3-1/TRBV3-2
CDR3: CASSQVAGPAGEQYF
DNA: TGTGCCAGCAGCCAAGTGGCGGGCCCTGCGGGCGAGCAGTACTTC

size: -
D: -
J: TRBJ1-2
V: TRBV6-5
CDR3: CASRLSNYGYTF
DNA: TGTGCCAGTAGACTCTCCAACTATGGCTACACCTTC

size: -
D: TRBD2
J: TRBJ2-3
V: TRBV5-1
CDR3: CASSLDLGLAASTDTQYF
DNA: TGCGCCAGCAGCTTGGATCTTGGACTAGCGGCTAGCACAGATACGCAGTATTTT

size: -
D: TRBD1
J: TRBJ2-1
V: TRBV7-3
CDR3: CASSLGPGGDEQFF
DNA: TGTGCCAGCAGCTTAGGTCCAGGGGGCGATGAGCAGTTCTTC

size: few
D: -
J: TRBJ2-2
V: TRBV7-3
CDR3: CASSPQGVSGGNTGELFF
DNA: TGTGCCAGCAGCCCCCAAGGGGTTAGCGGAGGGAACACCGGGGAGCTGTTTTTT

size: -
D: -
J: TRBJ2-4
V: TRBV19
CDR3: CASSRGSRTKNIQYF
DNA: TGTGCCAGTAGTCGGGGGTCCCGGACCAAAAACATTCAGTACTTC

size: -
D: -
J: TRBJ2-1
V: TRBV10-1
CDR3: CASASTVLSSYNEQFF
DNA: TGCGCCAGCGCCTCGACAGTTCTAAGCTCCTACAATGAGCAGTTCTTC

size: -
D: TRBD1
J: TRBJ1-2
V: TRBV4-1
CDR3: CASSQVGTGRSYGYTF
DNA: TGCGCCAGCAGCCAAGTCGGGACAGGAAGAAGCTATGGCTACACCTTC

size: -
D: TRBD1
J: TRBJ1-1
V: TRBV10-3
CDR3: CAISEWPGGRANTEAFF
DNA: TGTGCCATCAGTGAGTGGCCAGGGGGCCGCGCTAACACTGAAGCTTTCTTT

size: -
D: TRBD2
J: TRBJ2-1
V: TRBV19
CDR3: CASTGGRHNEQFF
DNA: TGTGCCAGTACTGGCGGGAGGCACAATGAGCAGTTCTTC

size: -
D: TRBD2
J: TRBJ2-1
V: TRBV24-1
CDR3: CATSDQTSGRGREQFF
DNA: TGTGCCACCAGTGACCAGACTAGCGGGAGGGGGAGGGAGCAGTTCTTC

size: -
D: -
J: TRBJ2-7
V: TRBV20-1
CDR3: CSASPGGPSYEQYF
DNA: TGCAGTGCTAGTCCGGGGGGCCCGTCCTACGAGCAGTACTTC

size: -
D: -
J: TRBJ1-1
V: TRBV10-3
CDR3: CAISDWQGDTEAFF
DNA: TGTGCCATCAGTGACTGGCAGGGCGACACTGAAGCTTTCTTT

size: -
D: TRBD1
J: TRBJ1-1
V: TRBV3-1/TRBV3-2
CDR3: CASSKNRGLVTEAFF
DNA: TGTGCCAGCAGTAAGAACAGGGGGCTCGTCACTGAAGCTTTCTTT